This T cell receptor beta chain was recorded in a study of blood T cell repertoires in COVID-19. Study summary: From the United States, Italy and Spain came samples of acute and convalescent COVID-19. Nucleic acid was either cDNA or gDNA, and it came from T cells, B-cell-depleted T cells, or PBMCs.

Repertoires were generated with immunoSEQ multiplex PCR, while TCRdb's copy carries only in-frame clones and drops some. The sample has around 140,000 clones, more than 75% seen once. Germline V CDR1 and CDR2: SGHAT, FQNNGV. V was pared by 0 bases and J by 5 bases, with 7 bases between. The CDR3 consists of 14 residues. The clonotype originates from a man aged 45 to 65 who had recovered from COVID-19. The sample consisted of peripheral blood. The gene calls are TRBV11-2 and TRBJ2-2; possible D gene TRBD1, 5 bases. The CDR3 DNA sequence: TGTGCCAGCAGCTTAGAAAGACAGACCGGGGAGCTGTTTTTT. This translates into CASSLERQTGELFF.